Sequencing of this TCR beta chain was carried out in a study of spatial heterogeneity in lung cancer. Study in general: Consistently, beta-chain sequences turned up in larger numbers than alpha-chain sequences did. Study-wide points: The study found that expanded intratumoral alpha and beta TCR counts tracked tumor mutation counts.

By sample fraction, this clonotype is medium-sized. The target antigen is unknown. Time point described: sample taken at primary tumor resection. CDR3 length: 11 amino acids. The V gene lost 7 bases and the J gene lost 2 bases, with 6 bases spanning the gap. Germline values: CDR1 WSHSY, CDR2 SAAADI. Each molecule of TCR cDNA was tagged with one unique molecular identifier. In TCRdb, the 5' RACE reads were re-called with MiXCR into one record per CDR3 protein. There are a few thousand distinct CDR3 sequences in the sample; about 2.4% occur only once, and 9% lies in the top ten. The V call is TRBV10-2, the J call TRBJ2-7; D is unresolved. This sequence was found in a male donor with early-stage non-small cell lung cancer. The input for sequencing was lung tumor tissue, taken at surgery. The CDR3 DNA follows: TGCGCCAGCACCCAAACCTACGAGCAGTACTTC. It translates to CASTQTYEQYF.